This T cell receptor beta chain comes out of a study of blood T cell repertoires in COVID-19. In the original analysis: Amplification with reference gene primers provided the estimates of nucleated cell counts. The method was immunoSEQ multiplex PCR; TCRdb's version includes in-frame clones alone and lacks a portion of them. That table gives V, J and clone size, and the DNA gave D and trimming. The sample holds over 110,000 clones; roughly 88% are singletons and the top ten take 1.8%. CDR1 and CDR2 (germline): SGHTA, FQGNSA. The CDR3 has 14 amino acids. The germline V and J ends were trimmed by 5 bases and 3 bases, with 13 bases remaining between them.

The sequence came from a man in his 70s with acute or convalescent COVID-19. The rearrangement links TRBV7-2 to TRBJ1-2; possibly TRBD1 for D (6 bases). The sequenced material came from peripheral blood. The CDR3 coding sequence is TGTGCCAGCAGCCCCCCCGGGACATACTATGGCTACACCTTC. This translates into CASSPPGTYYGYTF.